This T cell receptor (beta chain) was recovered during a study of T cells in Graves' hyperthyroidism and ophthalmopathy. This clonotype was counted ten times or more. The investigators amplified TCR beta CDR3 regions from RNA transcripts. HTBI primers were used for first-round RT-PCR of the TCR CDR3. TCRdb ran MiXCR on the multiplex PCR reads and lists one entry per CDR3 protein. The data contain 450,000 to 550,000 distinct CDR3 sequences, approximately 25% of them singletons. The sequence was collected from a woman between 25 and 40 years old with Graves' ophthalmopathy. Sequenced input: blood.

This CDR3 is CASSLLVIGEDGYTF. The DNA for the CDR3 is TGTGCCAGCAGTTTATTGGTAATAGGGGAGGACGGCTACACCTTC. The chain is built from TRBV12-3 or TRBV12-4 and TRBJ1-2; D is perhaps TRBD1 (5 bases). The CDR3 spans 15 residues. V was cut by 2 bases and J by 8 bases, with 18 bases left in between.